This T cell receptor beta chain came from a study of response to subunit inactivated influenza vaccine. Findings and limits, study-wide: The authors offered the suggestion that each seasonal influenza vaccination recruits few new T cells.

Turning to this clonotype: The antigen is undetermined.

Germline CDR1 reads DFQATT; CDR2 reads SNEGSKA (reference sequence). This CDR3 comprises 14 residues. V was pared by 5 bases and J by 4 bases, with 6 bases of the junction left unmatched. In TCRdb, the RT-PCR reads were re-called with MiXCR into one record per CDR3 protein. The table lists approximately 480,000 distinct CDR3 sequences, approximately 11% of them singletons. The sequences come from PBMCs from blood, collected around seven weeks after vaccination. The origin of this receptor is a man over 45 who received an inactivated influenza vaccine. The rearrangement uses TRBV20-1 and TRBJ2-1; TRBD2 aligns across 9 bases. The CDR3 bases are TGCAGTGCTCGTAGCGGGAGTGCTTACAATGAGCAGTTCTTC. Translating gives CSARSGSAYNEQFF.